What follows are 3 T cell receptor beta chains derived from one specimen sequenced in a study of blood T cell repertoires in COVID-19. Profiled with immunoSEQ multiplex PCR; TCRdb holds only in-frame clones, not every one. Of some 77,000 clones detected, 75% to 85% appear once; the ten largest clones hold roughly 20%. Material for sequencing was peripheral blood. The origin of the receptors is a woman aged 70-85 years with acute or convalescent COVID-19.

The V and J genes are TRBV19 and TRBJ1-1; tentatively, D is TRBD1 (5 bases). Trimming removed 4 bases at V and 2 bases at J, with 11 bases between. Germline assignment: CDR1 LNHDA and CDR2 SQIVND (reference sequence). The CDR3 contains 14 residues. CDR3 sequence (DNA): TGTGCCAGTAGTAAAGGGACTGGAAACACTGAAGCTTTCTTT. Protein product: CASSKGTGNTEAFF. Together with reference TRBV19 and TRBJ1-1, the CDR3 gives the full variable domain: DGGITQSPKYLFRKEGQNVTLSCEQNLNHDAMYWYRQDPGQGLRLIYYSQIVNDFQKGDIAEGYSVSREKKESFPLTVTSAQKNPTAFYLCASSKGTGNTEAFFGQGTRLTVV.

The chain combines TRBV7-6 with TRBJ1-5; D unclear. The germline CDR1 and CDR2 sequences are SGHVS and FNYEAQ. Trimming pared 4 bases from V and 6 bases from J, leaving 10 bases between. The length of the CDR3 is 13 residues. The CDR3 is CASSSGRAQPQHF. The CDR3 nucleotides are TGTGCCAGCAGCTCCGGGAGGGCTCAGCCCCAGCATTTT.

In nucleotides, the CDR3 is TGTGCCAGCAGCTTTAGGCGGGGAGGGTCCTACGAGCAGTACTTC. Translation gives CASSFRRGGSYEQYF. The rearrangement links TRBV5-8 to TRBJ2-7; TRBD2 matches 7 bases. The CDR3 runs to 15 residues. Germline V gives CDR1 SGHTS, CDR2 YDEGEE. Losses at the gene ends were 2 bases for V and 1 base for J; bases not matched to a gene: 6.